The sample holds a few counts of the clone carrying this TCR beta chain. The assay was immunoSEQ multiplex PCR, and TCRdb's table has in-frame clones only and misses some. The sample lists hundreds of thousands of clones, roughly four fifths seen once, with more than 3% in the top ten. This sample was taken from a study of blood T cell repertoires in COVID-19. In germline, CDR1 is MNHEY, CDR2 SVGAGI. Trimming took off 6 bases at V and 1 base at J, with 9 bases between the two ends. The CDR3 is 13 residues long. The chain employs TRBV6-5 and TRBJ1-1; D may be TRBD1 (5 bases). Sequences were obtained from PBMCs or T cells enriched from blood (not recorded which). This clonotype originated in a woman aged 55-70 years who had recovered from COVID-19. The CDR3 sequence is CASRMGQNTEAFF. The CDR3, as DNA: TGTGCCAGCAGAATGGGGCAGAACACTGAAGCTTTCTTT.